Presented here are 26 T cell receptor beta chains from one specimen sequenced in a study of shared clonotypes between healthy human individuals. In the naive CD8 group, cells lacked CD45RO and were positively selected for CCR7, so terminally differentiated effector memory CD45RA+ cells were left out. Method: immunoSEQ multiplex PCR; TCRdb's copy keeps in-frame clones and lacks some. Of about 590,000 clones in the sample, around 95% were seen once. The sequencing sample was made of naive CD8+ T cells sorted from blood. Receptors were obtained from a woman under 40 in good health.

This clone appeared a single time. The chain recombines TRBV7-2 with TRBJ2-7; D remains ambiguous. The length of the CDR3 is 11 residues. The V end was cut by 2 bases, the J end by 5 bases, with 4 bases between. Germline CDR1 is SGHTA and CDR2 is FQGNSA. The CDR3 DNA reads as TGTGCCAGCAGCTTAAATAACGAGCAGTACTTC. Encoded protein: CASSLNNEQYF.

This clone showed up just a few times. The same CDR3 is also encoded by other DNA sequences in this sample. The V and J genes are TRBV9 and TRBJ2-7; weak D call: TRBD2 (5 bases). This CDR3 has 14 residues. Deletions cut 0 bases from V and 0 bases from J, with 7 bases between. CDR1 is SGDLS, CDR2 YYNGEE, per germline. CDR3 protein: CASSVEGSSYEQYF. Written as DNA, the CDR3 is TGTGCCAGCAGCGTAGAAGGGAGCTCCTACGAGCAGTACTTC.

The V and J genes are TRBV18 and TRBJ2-7; 8 bases agree with TRBD2. The CDR3 totals 14 residues. The germline CDR1 and CDR2 sequences are KGHSH and LQKENI. Germline trimming cut 5 bases from V and 3 bases from J; bases unmatched to any gene: 6. CDR3 in amino acids: CASSIGGGGYEQYF. CDR3 DNA: TGTGCCAGCTCAATCGGGGGGGGAGGCTACGAGCAGTACTTC.

The chain carries TRBV14 and TRBJ2-7, with 15 bases aligning to TRBD2. The junction had 10 bases not matched to a gene; V was cut back by 0 bases and J by 7 bases. The CDR3 length is 18 residues. Germline V gene sequence: CDR1 SGHDN, CDR2 FVKESK. The CDR3 region is CASSQDFGLAGGPFEQYF. The CDR3 coding sequence is TGTGCCAGCAGCCAAGATTTCGGACTAGCGGGAGGGCCTTTTGAGCAGTACTTC.

The sample holds a few counts of this clone. The chain joins TRBV7-8 to TRBJ2-7; the D gene is possibly TRBD1 (5 bases). Trimming removed 0 bases from V and 2 bases from J, with 17 bases in between. CDR1 and CDR2 (germline): SGHVS, FQNEAQ. The CDR3 length is 17 residues. The CDR3, as DNA: TGTGCCAGCAGCTTAGCGCCGGGCCGACAGCTCCCCTACGAGCAGTACTTC. Translating it yields CASSLAPGRQLPYEQYF.

The chain combines TRBV20-1 with TRBJ2-7, with D unresolved. CDR3 length equals 11 residues. CDR1 and CDR2 (germline): DFQATT, SNEGSKA (reference sequence). Trimming stripped 6 bases from V and 2 bases from J, with 8 bases between. CDR3 residues: CSAPYTYEQYF. In nucleotides, the CDR3 is TGCAGTGCACCTTACACCTACGAGCAGTACTTC.

This clone was seen a handful of times. This chain links TRBV20-1 with TRBJ1-1; no firm D call. The CDR3 loop spans 10 amino acids. V dropped 3 bases and J dropped 7 bases, with 6 bases sitting between them. Germline assignment: CDR1 DFQATT and CDR2 SNEGSKA (reference sequence). This CDR3 reads CSARQVEAFF. CDR3 DNA sequence: TGCAGTGCTAGGCAGGTTGAAGCTTTCTTT.

V gene TRBV6-1 combines with J gene TRBJ1-2; TRBD1 matches at 12 bases. The ends lost 3 bases at V and 3 bases at J; junction bases unmatched: 2. The germline V gene has CDR1 MNHNS and CDR2 SASEGT. CDR3 length: 15 amino acids. CDR3 coding DNA: TGTGCCAGCAGTGACGGGACAGGGGGCGACTATGGCTACACCTTC. It translates to CASSDGTGGDYGYTF.

V gene TRBV15 combines with J gene TRBJ2-5, with 8 bases that match TRBD1. V trimming: 0 bases; J trimming: 4 bases; junction bases outside the gene matches: 4. Germline CDR1 and CDR2: LNHNV and YYDKDF (reference sequence). This CDR3 has 15 residues. The CDR3 reads CATSRERGTGETQYF. The CDR3 nucleotides are TGTGCCACCAGCAGAGAGAGGGGGACAGGAGAGACCCAGTACTTC.

The rearrangement links TRBV14 to TRBJ1-1; D remains ambiguous. CDR3 length: 13 residues. The germline CDR1 and CDR2 sequences are SGHDN and FVKESK. Trimming removed 0 bases at V and 3 bases at J, with 5 bases between. The CDR3 DNA reads as TGTGCCAGCAGCCAAGAGTGGTACACTGAAGCTTTCTTT. Protein product: CASSQEWYTEAFF.

This chain links TRBV11-3 with TRBJ2-2; D unresolved. The CDR3 is 17 residues long. Germline loops: CDR1 SGHNT, CDR2 YENEEA. V gave up 0 bases and J gave up 6 bases, with 17 bases separating them. CDR3 sequence: CASSLESWVGSSGELFF. CDR3 nucleotide sequence: TGTGCCAGCAGCTTAGAGTCGTGGGTGGGATCATCCGGGGAGCTGTTTTTT.

V usage is TRBV19 and J usage is TRBJ2-5; D gene ambiguous. With 4 bases removed from V and 5 bases from J, the gap between germline ends came to 11 bases. This CDR3 spans 13 amino acids. Germline V gives CDR1 LNHDA, CDR2 SQIVND (reference sequence). Here the CDR3 reads CASSTRVAETQYF. CDR3 in DNA: TGTGCCAGTAGTACCCGGGTTGCCGAGACCCAGTACTTC.

To note about this clone: Distinct nucleotide sequences in the sample also encode this CDR3. The chain is built from TRBV4-1 and TRBJ1-1, with D unresolved. CDR1 and CDR2 (germline): MGHRA, YSYEKL. The CDR3 sequence is 11 residues long. V lost 1 base, J lost 8 bases, and 5 bases lay in between. The CDR3 loop reads CASSQGLEAFF. The CDR3 DNA is TGCGCCAGCAGCCAAGGGTTGGAAGCTTTCTTT.

This chain connects TRBV28 to TRBJ1-6; 9 bases agree with TRBD1. After removal of 6 bases from V and 13 bases from J, the junction contained 10 bases not matched to a gene. CDR3 size: 14 residues. Germline CDR1 is MDHEN and CDR2 is SYDVKM. CDR3 nucleotides: TGTGCCAGCAGCCTAACAGGGGGCGGGTCGCCCCTCCACTTT. Amino acids: CASSLTGGGSPLHF.

The gene calls are TRBV4-1 and TRBJ2-1; D not resolved. The CDR3 is made up of 15 amino acids. V gave up 6 bases and J gave up 0 bases, with 12 bases separating them. CDR1 is MGHRA, CDR2 YSYEKL, per germline. CDR3 nucleotides: TGCGCCAGCAGGAACGCACACCCCTCCTACAATGAGCAGTTCTTC. Protein sequence: CASRNAHPSYNEQFF.

V gene TRBV6-1 combines with J gene TRBJ2-7; D is perhaps TRBD1 (5 bases). Trimming shortened V by 6 bases and J by 2 bases, and 11 bases separated the two germline ends. This CDR3 has 13 amino acids. Germline values: CDR1 MNHNS, CDR2 SASEGT. CDR3 in amino acids: CASSPAGTYEQYF. The CDR3, as DNA: TGTGCCAGCAGCCCGGCAGGGACCTACGAGCAGTACTTC.

This clone was counted only a few times. The chain employs TRBV4-1 and TRBJ1-1; D might be TRBD1 (5 bases). The CDR3 totals 12 residues. Germline CDR1 is MGHRA and CDR2 is YSYEKL. V lost 7 bases, J lost 8 bases, and 14 bases lay in between. CDR3 nucleotides: TGCGCCAGCAACATGGGACGGGGAGAAGCTTTCTTT. It codes for CASNMGRGEAFF.

This chain uses TRBV7-9 with TRBJ2-5; tentative D call: TRBD1 (6 bases). The J call may be incorrect, as the DNA end agrees better with TRBJ2-7. Germline V lookup: CDR1 SEHNR, CDR2 FQNEAQ (reference sequence). CDR3 length: 15 amino acids. CDR3 region: CASSFIAQGIYEQYF. For the CDR3, the DNA is TGTGCCAGCAGCTTCATTGCACAGGGAATCTACGAGCAGTACTTC.

V gene TRBV29-1 combines with J gene TRBJ2-7; D is unclear. V lost 5 bases, J lost 2 bases, and 16 bases lay in between. Germline CDR1 SQVTM, CDR2 ANQGSEA. This CDR3 comprises 14 residues. The CDR3 DNA follows: TGCAGCGTTCGTCGGACGGATACAGCCTACGAGCAGTACTTC. This encodes CSVRRTDTAYEQYF.

The chain links TRBV28 to TRBJ2-7, with 9 bases matching TRBD2. V lost 5 bases and J lost 2; bases outside the gene matches: 10. The CDR3 contains 16 residues. Germline lookup yields CDR1 MDHEN and CDR2 SYDVKM. As DNA, the CDR3 is TGTGCCAGCAGTCTCACGACTAGCGGCAGCACCTACGAGCAGTACTTC. Amino acid sequence: CASSLTTSGSTYEQYF.

This chain uses TRBV6-5 with TRBJ2-6; unclear D gene. The CDR3 runs to 16 residues. The germline V and J ends were trimmed by 2 bases and 0 bases, with 8 bases remaining between them. The germline V gene has CDR1 MNHEY and CDR2 SVGAGI. CDR3 DNA: TGTGCCAGCAGTTACGGCTCCGGCTCTGGGGCCAACGTCCTGACTTTC. This encodes CASSYGSGSGANVLTF.

This chain links TRBV5-1 with TRBJ2-1; 10 bases are shared with TRBD2. In germline, CDR1 is SGHRS, CDR2 YFSETQ. The J segment lost 6 bases and the V segment lost 0 bases, leaving 3 bases of the junction unmatched. This CDR3 has 15 amino acids. CDR3 residues: CASSLGAGGPNEQFF. The CDR3, as DNA: TGCGCCAGCAGCTTGGGAGCGGGAGGGCCCAATGAGCAGTTCTTC.

The chain recombines TRBV28 with TRBJ2-1; 12 positions match TRBD2. V shed 3 bases and J 8 bases; nucleotides not matched to a gene: 2. Germline loops: CDR1 MDHEN, CDR2 SYDVKM. CDR3 length equals 14 residues. The CDR3 is CASSLTSGRHEQFF. CDR3 sequence (DNA): TGTGCCAGCAGTTTGACTAGCGGGAGACATGAGCAGTTCTTC. The full variable domain, completed using reference TRBV28 and TRBJ2-1, is DVKVTQSSRYLVKRTGEKVFLECVQDMDHENMFWYRQDPGLGLRLIYFSYDVKMKEKGDIPEGYSVSREKKERFSLILESASTNQTSMYLCASSLTSGRHEQFFGPGTRLTVL.

V and J are TRBV10-1 and TRBJ1-1; D not certain. Germline CDR1 is WNHNN and CDR2 is SYGVQD (reference sequence). Trimming removed 4 bases from V and 1 base from J, with 19 bases in between. This CDR3 is built from 17 residues. This CDR3 is CASSGNDRTRSNTEAFF. The CDR3 DNA reads as TGCGCCAGCAGTGGAAACGACCGGACGCGTTCGAACACTGAAGCTTTCTTT.

The rearrangement joins TRBV28 to TRBJ2-7; D possibly corresponds to TRBD1 (6 bases). The germline CDR1 and CDR2 sequences are MDHEN and SYDVKM. Deletions cut 6 bases from V and 2 bases from J, with 14 bases between. This CDR3 comprises 14 residues. The CDR3 loop reads CASRPTGTPYEQYF. The CDR3 DNA sequence: TGTGCCAGCAGACCCACCGGGACACCCTACGAGCAGTACTTC.

The rearrangement links TRBV16 to TRBJ1-4; weak D call: TRBD1 (6 bases). CDR1 is KGHSY, CDR2 FQNENV, per germline. The CDR3 sequence is 15 residues long. V was cut by 3 bases and J by 7 bases, with 15 bases left in between. The CDR3 sequence: CASSHQGQPSEKLFF. CDR3 sequence (DNA): TGTGCCAGCAGCCATCAGGGGCAGCCCAGTGAAAAACTGTTTTTT. The full variable domain, rest sourced from reference TRBV16 and TRBJ1-4, is GEEVAQTPKHLVRGEGQKAKLYCAPIKGHSYVFWYQQVLKNEFKFLISFQNENVFDETGMPKERFSAKCLPNSPCSLEIQATKLEDSAVYFCASSHQGQPSEKLFFGSGTQLSVL.